This TCR beta chain was observed in a study of cytomegalovirus exposure and HLA in healthy donors. With respect to this clone: No antigen is known for it.

Study results and caveats: Later analysis suggested most CMV-associated TCR beta chains were HLA-restricted. TCR beta V segments were, for the most part, productive about 87% or about 30% of the time in an earlier analysis.

J gave up 0 bases and V 4 bases, and 6 bases lay outside the gene matches. Germline V CDR1 and CDR2: SQVTM, ANQGSEA. The CDR3 is 16 amino acids. A multiplex PCR was run with 60 Vbeta primers and 13 Jbeta primers. The table came from immunoSEQ multiplex PCR; TCRdb's copy has only in-frame clones and leaves some out. Seen here are nearly 110,000 clones, about 70% observed once, and the top ten hold roughly 3%. The specimen sequenced was PBMCs. The origin of this receptor is a female donor in good health and CMV-seronegative. The chain couples TRBV29-1 to TRBJ1-3, with TRBD1 identical over 10 bases. CDR3 in amino acids: CSVGQGAPSSGNTIYF. In nucleotides, the CDR3 is TGCAGCGTTGGACAGGGGGCCCCAAGCTCTGGAAACACCATATATTTT.